Listed below are T cell receptor beta chains from one sample, sequenced in a study of blood T cell repertoires in COVID-19. Generated by immunoSEQ multiplex PCR, the TCRdb table keeps only in-frame clones and is missing some. The sample consists of 200,000 to 250,000 clones, approximately 85% of them appearing once. Source material: peripheral blood. The receptor source for this set is a middle-aged man with COVID-19, enrolled during active disease. The CDR3 runs from the conserved cysteine through the conserved F or W. Fields, in order: D gene, clone size, V gene, J gene, CDR3 DNA, CDR3 protein. A D gene is named only where the DNA matches it firmly. Size tells how often a clone was seen (once, few, many) or the class of an expanded clone, and some rows leave it out.

.	few	TRBV7-9	TRBJ1-1	TGTGCCAGCAGCCCGAGGCGGGGCACTGAAGCTTTCTTT	CASSPRRGTEAFF
TRBD2	once	TRBV19	TRBJ2-2	TGTGCCAGTAGTGGAACCGGGACTAGCGGGGCCACCGGGGAGCTGTTTTTT	CASSGTGTSGATGELFF
.	.	TRBV6-5	TRBJ1-1	TGTGCCAGCAGGACCCGGATTCAGGCTGAAGCTTTCTTT	CASRTRIQAEAFF
TRBD1	.	TRBV19	TRBJ2-3	TGTGCCAGTAGTCCCAGGACAGGGGGCACAGATACGCAGTATTTT	CASSPRTGGTDTQYF
.	.	TRBV15	TRBJ2-7	TGTGCCACCAGCAGAGATTCCAGGGGCGAGCAGTACTTC	CATSRDSRGEQYF
.	.	TRBV6-5	TRBJ1-6	TGTGCCAGCAGTTCCGCACTAACAGGGAGAGGTTCACCCCTCCACTTT	CASSSALTGRGSPLHF
.	.	TRBV7-2	TRBJ1-2	TGTGCCAGCAGCTTATCCGGGGGGTATGTTGGCTACACCTTC	CASSLSGGYVGYTF
.	.	TRBV9	TRBJ1-2	TGTGCCAGCAGCGTAGGCAGGGATAACTATGGCTACACCTTC	CASSVGRDNYGYTF
.	few	TRBV24-1	TRBJ2-7	TGTGCCACCCAAGGAGAAAGTTCCTACGAGCAGTACTTC	CATQGESSYEQYF
.	.	TRBV5-6	TRBJ2-1	TGTGCCAGCAGCTTCTCAGGGGCGCGGTCCTACAATGAGCAGTTCTTC	CASSFSGARSYNEQFF
TRBD1	.	TRBV30	TRBJ1-4	TGTGCCTGGAGTTCTGAACAGGGGAGGGAAAAACTGTTTTTT	CAWSSEQGREKLFF
.	.	TRBV5-1	TRBJ1-2	TGCGCCAGCAGCTTGGACAGGGCTTATGGCTACACCTTC	CASSLDRAYGYTF
.	once	TRBV19	TRBJ2-5	TGTGCCAGTAGACTCGCCGGGTCTGAGACCCAGTACTTC	CASRLAGSETQYF
.	.	TRBV11-2	TRBJ2-7	TGTGCCAGCAGCTTAGGAGGATTGGCCTACGAGCAGTACTTC	CASSLGGLAYEQYF
.	.	TRBV28	TRBJ2-7	TGTGCCAGCAGTTTTCAGGGCTACGAGCAGTACTTC	CASSFQGYEQYF
TRBD1	.	TRBV27	TRBJ2-7	TGTGCCAGCAGCTCAGGGACAGCCCGGGCCTACGAGCAGTACTTC	CASSSGTARAYEQYF
.	.	TRBV30	TRBJ1-2	TGTGCCTGGAGTGCCGGAGGACGGGAAGGCTACACCTTC	CAWSAGGREGYTF
.	.	TRBV6-5	TRBJ2-7	TGTGCCAGCTCTACGCGGGGAGGAATCGAGCAGTACTTC	CASSTRGGIEQYF
.	.	TRBV5-1	TRBJ1-1	TGCGCCAGCAGCTTGACGGGAAACATTAACACTGAAGCTTTCTTT	CASSLTGNINTEAFF
.	.	TRBV7-9	TRBJ1-2	TGTGCCAGCAGCTTTCTCTGGACAGAGGACTATGGCTACACCTTC	CASSFLWTEDYGYTF
.	.	TRBV9	TRBJ2-3	TGTGCCAGCAGCCCGGGATACACAGATACGCAGTATTTT	CASSPGYTDTQYF
TRBD1	.	TRBV2	TRBJ1-3	TGTGCCAGCAGTAGACAGGGTAGGGGCTCTGGAAACACCATATATTTT	CASSRQGRGSGNTIYF
.	once	TRBV7-2	TRBJ2-7	TGTGCCAGCAGCCAGAAGTTCTCCTACGAGCAGTACTTC	CASSQKFSYEQYF
.	.	TRBV19	TRBJ1-5	TGTGCCAGTAGTATTCGGCATGCGGATCAGCCCCAGCATTTT	CASSIRHADQPQHF
.	.	TRBV27	TRBJ2-5	TGTGCCAGCAGTCCCGTCAGACAGAACCAAGAGACCCAGTACTTC	CASSPVRQNQETQYF
.	.	TRBV29-1	TRBJ1-1	TGCAGCGTGCAGGGTATTTACACTGAAGCTTTCTTT	CSVQGIYTEAFF
.	.	TRBV2	TRBJ1-5	TGTGCCAGCAGTGAAGATTACAATCAGCCCCAGCATTTT	CASSEDYNQPQHF
.	.	TRBV23-1	TRBJ1-5	TGCGCCAGCAGTCAATGCCAAGACAAAAGGAAGCCCCAGCATTTT	CASSQCQDKRKPQHF
.	.	TRBV24-1	TRBJ2-6	TGTGCCACCAGCCCGAGACCGGGACAACCGAGGCCTGGGGCCAACGTCCTGACTTTC	CATSPRPGQPRPGANVLTF
.	few	TRBV6-1	TRBJ2-5	TGTGCCAGCAGTGAATTTGTACTAGTCGAGACCCAGTACTTC	CASSEFVLVETQYF
.	.	TRBV9	TRBJ2-2	TGTGCCAGCAGCGGCAGGATAATGAACACCGGGGAGCTGTTTTTT	CASSGRIMNTGELFF
.	few	TRBV4-1	TRBJ1-6	TGCGCCAGCACCTCGGGGGGAGGGGCCTATGGACCCCTCCACTTT	CASTSGGGAYGPLHF
.	once	TRBV18	TRBJ1-1	TGTGCCAGCTCACCACTTTCTGCAGGGGCCACTGAAGCTTTCTTT	CASSPLSAGATEAFF
TRBD1	.	TRBV18	TRBJ1-2	TGTGCCAGCTCACTTCCTCGAGGGGGCGCGGGCGGCTACACCTTC	CASSLPRGGAGGYTF
.	.	TRBV4-1	TRBJ2-5	TGCGCCAGCAGCCAAGACGTCACCGAGCCGGGAACCCAGTACTTC	CASSQDVTEPGTQYF
.	.	TRBV27	TRBJ2-2	TGTGCCAGCAGTTTAGGACAGTACACCGGGGAGCTGTTTTTT	CASSLGQYTGELFF
TRBD1	.	TRBV7-8	TRBJ1-1	TGTGCCAGCAGCCCCCGGGACAGGGTATCTGAAGCTTTCTTT	CASSPRDRVSEAFF
TRBD2	.	TRBV5-1	TRBJ2-7	TGCGCCAGCAGAGTTGGGGGAGGGGAGCAGTACTTC	CASRVGGGEQYF
TRBD1	.	TRBV3-1/TRBV3-2	TRBJ1-4	TGTGCCAGCAGCCAAGAAATAGGACAGGGCTATGAAAAACTGTTTTTT	CASSQEIGQGYEKLFF
TRBD1	.	TRBV19	TRBJ2-7	TGTGCCAGTAGTACCCACTCCTGGGACAGGGGGGTGAACTCTTACGAGCAGTACTTC	CASSTHSWDRGVNSYEQYF
TRBD2	.	TRBV18	TRBJ2-1	TGTGCCAGCTCACTAACTAGCGGGACCTACAATGAGCAGTTCTTC	CASSLTSGTYNEQFF